This T cell receptor beta chain was recorded in a study of CD8 T cells in ankylosing spondylitis. There are 14 residues in the CDR3. Germline V gene lookup returns CDR1 SGHTA and CDR2 FQGTGA. V was pared by 5 bases and J by 4 bases, with 4 bases of the junction left unmatched. With respect to this clonotype: What it recognizes is unknown.

Quantitative 5'-RACE with molecular barcodes was used to make the TCR beta libraries. TCRdb called the 5' RACE reads again in MiXCR, with one record for every CDR3 protein. This repertoire shows 670,000 or so distinct CDR3 sequences, around 19% found once; its top ten account for under 20%. Whole-study results and caveats: Among TCR beta sequences, a motif of under ten highly homologous variants appeared characteristic of ankylosing spondylitis blood. In ankylosing spondylitis patients, matched synovial fluid reportedly showed significant enrichment of disease-linked clones. Disease-linked clones had a CD8+ phenotype and relatively low frequency in peripheral blood.

The chain joins TRBV7-3 to TRBJ2-1; 8 positions match TRBD1. Sample: blood, either unsorted or a sorted T cell fraction (not recorded which). The origin of this receptor is a male donor with ankylosing spondylitis. CDR3 bases: TGTGCCAGCAGCCATACAGGGGGATACAATGAGCAGTTCTTC. It yields the protein CASSHTGGYNEQFF.